Ten or more counts support the clone carrying this TCR beta chain. Its target is not known. Germline V gene data show CDR1 as PRHDT and CDR2 as FYEKMQ (reference sequence). This CDR3 is 15 amino acids long. V was clipped by 4 bases and J by 4 bases; unmatched bases: 5. The sample originates from a study of T cells in Graves' hyperthyroidism and ophthalmopathy. The study included ophthalmopathy patients with Clinical Activity Score at least 3, NOSPECS grade at least 4 and duration under 3 months. Patients showing uncontrolled infection, other autoimmune disease, pregnancy or lactation were ineligible. Fresh peripheral blood, 9.5 to 10 ml of it, supplied the PBMCs. The TCR beta CDR3 regions underwent amplification using RNA transcripts as the source. RT-PCR in the first round (using the HTBI primer set) targeted the TCR CDR3. In TCRdb, the multiplex PCR reads were re-called with MiXCR into one record per CDR3 protein. The sample yields approximately 400,000 distinct CDR3 sequences, roughly 15% seen once.

Study-wide points: Appearing also in blood were most of the thyroid clonotypes expanded above 0.001.

Sequenced: blood. The TCR was taken from a woman aged 25 to 39 with Graves' ophthalmopathy. The genes are TRBV13 and TRBJ1-2, with 11 positions matching TRBD1. The CDR3 coding sequence is TGTGCCAGCAGCTCAGGGACAGGGGGAGGCTATGGCTACACCTTC. This translates into CASSSGTGGGYGYTF.